This TCR beta chain was identified during a study of identical twins. Regarding the study as a whole: When twins shared out-of-frame alpha sequences, those sequences had excess low generation probability. Weaker excess twin sharing was observed in beta out-of-frame sequences. Recombination models fit unrelated individuals' TCR alpha sharing but underestimated twins'.

This clonotype was seen only a few times. Its antigen is unknown. The CDR3 extends over 14 amino acids. The germline V gene has CDR1 MNHEY and CDR2 SVGEGT. Germline trimming cut 10 bases from V and 3 bases from J; bases unmatched to any gene: 6. In TCRdb, the 5' RACE reads were re-called with MiXCR into one record per CDR3 protein. The sample lists 420,000 or so distinct CDR3 sequences; approximately 17% were seen once. The sequenced sample was naive T cells sorted from blood. The clonotype originates from a man aged 50 to 59 in good health. The chain recombines TRBV6-2 or TRBV6-3 with TRBJ2-7, with 13 bases identical to TRBD2. The chain's CDR3 is CATSWTSGSYEQYF. The CDR3 region has the DNA TGTGCCACATCCTGGACTAGCGGGAGCTACGAGCAGTACTTC.